The 23 T cell receptor beta chains reported below all come from one sample, sequenced in a study of molecular identifiers for immune sequencing clone quantification. A single record per CDR3 protein comes from TCRdb applying MiXCR to the PCR reads. The sample records 79,000 or so distinct CDR3 sequences, roughly 25% being singletons. The sequencing input was naive CD8+ T cells from blood, with Jurkat cell RNA spiked in. Subset given: FACS-sorted CD8+CD4-CCR7+CD45RA+ naive T cells. These receptor sequences come from a human donor in good health. Some libraries in this study had Jurkat cell RNA spiked in.

This clonotype has a count of ten or more. V usage is TRBV25-1 and J usage is TRBJ2-5, with a tentative D call TRBD2 (5 bases). Trimming cost V 4 bases and J 9 bases, with 15 bases left between them. There are 13 residues in the CDR3. Germline CDR1 MGHDK, CDR2 SYGVNS. The CDR3 reads CASSVSEQRPQYF. In DNA form, the CDR3 reads TGTGCCAGCAGTGTTAGCGAGCAAAGGCCCCAGTACTTC.

This clonotype was observed a handful of times. The chain employs TRBV4-3 and TRBJ1-3, with D unresolved. Per the germline V gene, CDR1 is LGHNA and CDR2 is YSLEER. CDR3 length: 15 residues. The V end lost 4 bases, the J end lost 0 bases, and 10 bases lay between the germline ends. This chain's CDR3 is CASSLVENSGNTIYF. The CDR3, as DNA: TGCGCCAGCAGCCTAGTTGAGAACTCTGGAAACACCATATATTTT.

As concerns this clonotype: Possible read error: a much larger clone is one base away. The chain links TRBV9 to TRBJ1-1; TRBD1 might be the D (5 bases). The CDR3 is 14 amino acids. Germline lookup yields CDR1 SGDLS and CDR2 YYNGEE. CDR3 sequence: CACSAGGDDTEAFF. Here the CDR3 DNA reads TGTGCCTGCAGCGCCGGAGGGGACGACACTGAAGCTTTCTTT.

J is TRBJ2-2 and V is TRBV3-1, with D unresolved. V was cut by 0 bases and J by 8 bases, with 13 bases left in between. The germline CDR1 and CDR2 sequences are LGHDT and YNNKEL (reference sequence). The CDR3 runs 15 residues. The CDR3 sequence: CASSQDGGELGELFF. The CDR3, as DNA: TGTGCCAGCAGCCAAGATGGTGGGGAATTGGGGGAGCTGTTTTTT.

This chain connects TRBV7-2 to TRBJ1-5; D is possibly TRBD1 (6 bases). CDR1 SGHTA and CDR2 FQGNSA come from the germline V gene. The CDR3 runs to 18 residues. Trimming took off 4 bases at V and 0 bases at J, with 19 bases between the two ends. In DNA, the CDR3 is TGTGCCAGCAGCTCGAGCCCCTTCAGGGGATATAGCAATCAGCCCCAGCATTTT. Translating it yields CASSSSPFRGYSNQPQHF.

The CDR3 nucleotides read TGCGCCAGCAGCCAAGGGTGGGGTGGCACCGGGGAGCTGTTTTTT. It encodes CASSQGWGGTGELFF. The chain combines TRBV4-3 with TRBJ2-2; no firm D call. The V gene's germline CDR1 is LGHNA and CDR2 YSLEER. V dropped 1 base and J dropped 4 bases, with 10 bases sitting between them. The CDR3 has 15 amino acids.

This clonotype came up many times. This rearrangement joins TRBV6-5 to TRBJ2-7, with TRBD2 matching 11 bases. The CDR3 is 16 residues long. Germline lookup yields CDR1 MNHEY and CDR2 SVGAGI. J gave up 2 bases and V 2 bases, and 5 bases lay outside the gene matches. The CDR3 bases are TGTGCCAGCAGTTACACTAGCGGGAGTATGACCTACGAGCAGTACTTC. It yields the protein CASSYTSGSMTYEQYF.

This clonotype was counted ten times or more. The CDR3 reads CSVATSSYEQYF. CDR3 coding DNA: TGCAGCGTTGCAACCAGCTCCTACGAGCAGTACTTC. This chain uses TRBV29-1 with TRBJ2-7; D gene uncertain. Trimming removed 4 bases from V and 0 bases from J, with 7 bases in between. This CDR3 has 12 residues. Germline V CDR1 and CDR2: SQVTM, ANQGSEA.

This clonotype was counted many times. The chain joins TRBV3-1 to TRBJ2-7; D is unresolved. V was cut by 1 base and J by 1 base, with 11 bases left in between. CDR3 length: 15 amino acids. Germline V lookup: CDR1 LGHDT, CDR2 YNNKEL (reference sequence). The CDR3 bases are TGTGCCAGCAGCCAAGGGCTCGATGCATCCTACGAGCAGTACTTC. Translated, it gives CASSQGLDASYEQYF.

As for this clonotype: The junction departs from germline at one end; a sequencing error may be responsible. The chain couples TRBV19 to TRBJ2-3; D may be TRBD2 (5 bases). The germline CDR1 and CDR2 sequences are LNHDA and SQIVND (reference sequence). The CDR3 has 14 amino acids. The CDR3 spells CASSIVGGADAQYF. The CDR3 DNA is TGTGCCAGTAGTATAGTAGGAGGCGCAGATGCGCAGTATTTT.

This clonotype was observed many times. The chain uses TRBV13 and TRBJ1-1; no clear D. This CDR3 spans 11 amino acids. Germline values: CDR1 PRHDT, CDR2 FYEKMQ (reference sequence). Trimming pared 11 bases from V and 4 bases from J, leaving 11 bases between. The CDR3 region has the DNA TGTGCCGTGGTGCGGGGCACTGAAGCTTTCTTT. Amino acid sequence: CAVVRGTEAFF.

As for this clonotype: A clone one base away is much larger, so this may be a read error. The chain couples TRBV27 to TRBJ1-1; TRBD1 agrees at 7 bases. This CDR3 region has 13 residues. The V gene end was trimmed by 5 bases and the J gene end by 11 bases; junction bases not matched to a gene: 11. CDR1 MNHEY and CDR2 SMNVEV come from the germline V gene (reference sequence). CDR3 nucleotide sequence: TGTGCCAGCAGTACGGGACAGTTAACAGCGGCTTTCTTT. It translates to CASSTGQLTAAFF.

A single count supports this clonotype. A much larger clone sits a single nucleotide away, making a read error possible. The rearrangement links TRBV30 to TRBJ2-5; 12 bases are shared with TRBD2. Germline CDR1 and CDR2: GTSNPN and SVGIG (reference sequence). This CDR3 spans 19 amino acids. The CDR3, as DNA: TGTGCCTGTCCGATGTCCGGGACTAGCGGGCGATCGTACCAAGAGGCCCAGTACTTC. This sequence encodes CACPMSGTSGRSYQEAQYF.

With respect to this clonotype: A read error may be the cause here, since a much bigger clone is one base away. The chain has TRBV4-1 and TRBJ2-3, with 7 bases identical to TRBD1. V gave up 3 bases and J gave up 11 bases; unmatched junction bases: 5. This CDR3 contains 12 residues. CDR1 MGHRA and CDR2 YSYEKL come from the germline V gene. CDR3 DNA: TGCGCCAGCAGCCAGCCCCGGGACAGGCAGTATTTT. Translation gives CASSQPRDRQYF.

This chain connects TRBV19 to TRBJ2-5; 7 nucleotides line up with TRBD2. CDR1 is LNHDA, CDR2 SQIVND, per germline (reference sequence). The CDR3 runs 14 residues. Trimming cost V 7 bases and J 9 bases; bases outside gene matches: 14. The CDR3 bases are TGTGCCAGTAAGGGGCGGGAGAGATCCGGGTCCCAGTACTTC. Protein: CASKGRERSGSQYF.

This clonotype showed up many times. CDR3 amino acids: CASSRGAQYEQYF. As DNA, the CDR3 is TGTGCCAGCAGCCGGGGGGCCCAGTACGAGCAGTACTTC. The chain recombines TRBV7-6 with TRBJ2-7, with D possibly TRBD2 on 7 matching bases. Trimming removed 5 bases at V and 4 bases at J, with 12 bases between. Per germline, CDR1 SGHVS and CDR2 FNYEAQ. The CDR3 is 13 amino acids.

This sequence joins TRBV11-2 and TRBJ1-4, with D uncertain. CDR1 SGHAT and CDR2 FQNNGV come from the germline V gene. Between the trimmed V and J ends, which lost 1 base and 0 bases, there was a span of 9 bases. This CDR3 has 16 amino acids. The DNA of the CDR3 is TGTGCCAGCAGCTTAGGAGTAACTGCAACTAATGAAAAACTGTTTTTT. Protein product: CASSLGVTATNEKLFF.

The sample holds many counts of this clonotype. J is TRBJ1-1 and V is TRBV20-1; 7 positions match TRBD1. The length of the CDR3 is 13 residues. Germline trimming cut 6 bases from V and 5 bases from J; bases unmatched to any gene: 9. Germline V gene lookup returns CDR1 DFQATT and CDR2 SNEGSKA (reference sequence). This CDR3 is CSAPEGAMTEAFF. The CDR3 DNA sequence: TGCAGTGCCCCGGAGGGGGCAATGACTGAAGCTTTCTTT.

Many counts were recorded for this clonotype. The chain recombines TRBV20-1 with TRBJ1-1; TRBD1 agrees at 8 bases. The length of the CDR3 is 12 residues. Germline loops: CDR1 DFQATT, CDR2 SNEGSKA (reference sequence). Written as DNA, the CDR3 is TGCAGAGCGACAGGGGCCCTTTATGAAGCTTTCTTT. This translates into CRATGALYEAFF.

This clonotype was counted ten times or more. The V call is TRBV7-9, the J call TRBJ1-1; tentative D call: TRBD1 (5 bases). CDR3 length: 14 residues. The V gene lost 0 bases and the J gene lost 10 bases, with 15 bases spanning the gap. Germline CDR1 SEHNR, CDR2 FQNEAQ (reference sequence). CDR3 DNA: TGTGCCAGCAGCTTAGCTACAGTGACAGTTGGAGCTTTCTTT. It yields the protein CASSLATVTVGAFF.

At least ten counts were recorded for this clonotype. V gene TRBV28 combines with J gene TRBJ2-7; 7 bases line up with TRBD1. Germline values: CDR1 MDHEN, CDR2 SYDVKM. The CDR3 spans 13 residues. V lost 7 bases and J lost 5; bases outside the gene matches: 8. The CDR3 sequence is CASKPTGADEQYF. For the CDR3, the DNA is TGTGCCAGCAAGCCTACAGGGGCAGACGAGCAGTACTTC.

The rearrangement links TRBV6-2 or TRBV6-3 to TRBJ1-2; D may be TRBD1 (6 bases). With 2 bases removed from V and 5 bases from J, the gap between germline ends came to 18 bases. Germline V CDR1 and CDR2: MNHEY, SVGEGT. This CDR3 comprises 16 residues. The CDR3 bases are TGTGCCAGCAGTTACCGCCAGACGGAGGGGGAATATGGCTACACCTTC. This gives the protein CASSYRQTEGEYGYTF.

With regard to this clonotype: This could be a read error, since a much larger clone is one nucleotide away. In nucleotides, the CDR3 is TGCGCCAGCAGCCAAGGGATATGGGGGGGGCGGTACTTC. This gives the protein CASSQGIWGGRYF. V and J are TRBV4-1 and TRBJ2-7; TRBD2 is a possible D gene (7 bases). Deletions cut 1 base from V and 12 bases from J, with 16 bases between. From germline, CDR1 is MGHRA and CDR2 YSYEKL. The length of the CDR3 is 13 residues.